What follows are 32 T cell receptor beta chains derived from one specimen sequenced in a study of T cells in Graves' hyperthyroidism and ophthalmopathy. Amplified TCR beta CDR3 regions derived from RNA transcripts. The HTBI primer set served for first-round RT-PCR of the TCR CDR3. TCRdb re-derived calls from the multiplex PCR reads in MiXCR, one entry per CDR3 protein. The repertoire consists of 700,000 or so distinct CDR3 sequences, with approximately 16% occurring once and the leading ten covering roughly 8%. Input material: blood. These receptors originate from a man aged 18 to 30 with Graves' hyperthyroidism.

This clonotype was counted only a few times. The chain uses TRBV3-1 and TRBJ2-1, with D perhaps being TRBD1 or TRBD2 (6 bases each). Germline CDR1 LGHDT, CDR2 YNNKEL (reference sequence). The CDR3 sequence is 14 residues long. V was trimmed by 4 bases and J by 15 bases, leaving 22 bases between them. The CDR3 region is CASSRGLEGVLSFF. The CDR3 coding sequence is TGTGCCAGCAGCCGGGGTCTGGAGGGGGTCCTGTCGTTCTTC.

The rearrangement joins TRBV4-1 to TRBJ2-3; possible D gene TRBD2, 5 bases. CDR1 MGHRA and CDR2 YSYEKL come from the germline V gene. The CDR3 length is 14 residues. V gave up 6 bases and J gave up 0 bases, with 10 bases separating them. This chain's CDR3 is CASRPSSSTDTQYF. CDR3 sequence (DNA): TGCGCCAGCAGGCCTAGCAGTAGCACAGATACGCAGTATTTT.

The chain uses TRBV28 and TRBJ2-2, with unresolved D. Trimming cost V 0 bases and J 4 bases, with 12 bases left between them. Germline V gene lookup returns CDR1 MDHEN and CDR2 SYDVKM. This CDR3 contains 16 residues. The CDR3 spells CASSLWSAYPTGELFF. CDR3 coding DNA: TGTGCCAGCAGTTTATGGTCGGCTTACCCCACCGGGGAGCTGTTTTTT.

This clonotype showed up just a few times. DNA of the CDR3: TGCAGTGCTAGGCCGACAGGGTATTCCTACGAGCAGTACTTC. Protein: CSARPTGYSYEQYF. The chain couples TRBV20-1 to TRBJ2-7, with TRBD1 identical over 7 bases. Trimming cost V 3 bases and J 1 base; bases outside gene matches: 6. The CDR3 spans 14 residues. Germline V lookup: CDR1 DFQATT, CDR2 SNEGSKA (reference sequence).

This chain links TRBV20-1 with TRBJ1-1; no clear D gene. This CDR3 has 14 amino acids. V dropped 6 bases and J dropped 0 bases, with 14 bases sitting between them. CDR1 is DFQATT, CDR2 SNEGSKA, per germline (reference sequence). DNA of the CDR3: TGCAGTGCCTACCAAGGGCCTTTGAACACTGAAGCTTTCTTT. The encoded protein is CSAYQGPLNTEAFF.

A remark on this clonotype: A clone one base away is much larger, so this may be a read error. CDR3 nucleotides: TGTACCTGGGGCTCCGGAGGTTACGAGCAGTACTTC. It yields the protein CTWGSGGYEQYF. The rearrangement links TRBV30 to TRBJ2-7; tentatively, D is TRBD1 or TRBD2 (5 bases each). The germline CDR1 and CDR2 sequences are GTSNPN and SVGIG (reference sequence). The CDR3 has 12 amino acids.

At least ten counts were recorded for this clonotype. The chain combines TRBV24-1 with TRBJ2-1; D possibly corresponds to TRBD2 (5 bases). Trimming cost V 12 bases and J 5 bases, with 16 bases left between them. Germline CDR1 KGHDR, CDR2 SFDVKD. The CDR3 contains 13 residues. The DNA of the CDR3 is TGTGCCTGGGCGGCTAGCATGCACAATGAGCAGTTCTTC. Encoded protein: CAWAASMHNEQFF.

This clonotype is a singleton in its sample. A read error may explain this, as a much larger clone is one base away. CDR3 sequence: CASSPPSGRKYEQSF. CDR3 nucleotides: TGTGCCAGCAGTCCTCCTAGCGGGAGAAAGTACGAGCAGTCCTTC. This chain joins TRBV27 and TRBJ2-7; 10 bases map to TRBD2. This CDR3 has 15 residues. Germline-derived CDR1 and CDR2 are MNHEY and SMNVEV (reference sequence).

The chain joins TRBV6-1 to TRBJ2-2; no clear D gene. With 3 bases removed from V and 0 bases from J, the gap between germline ends came to 5 bases. Germline loops: CDR1 MNHNS, CDR2 SASEGT. The CDR3 is 14 residues long. The CDR3 region has the DNA TGTGCCAGCAGTGACATAGCGAACACCGGGGAGCTGTTTTTT. Translation gives CASSDIANTGELFF.

This clonotype was seen only a few times. This sequence joins TRBV20-1 and TRBJ1-5, with D perhaps matching TRBD1 (6 bases). CDR1 is DFQATT, CDR2 SNEGSKA, per germline (reference sequence). V gave up 7 bases and J gave up 1 base, with 14 bases separating them. The CDR3 extends over 14 amino acids. The CDR3 nucleotides are TGCAGTGGGGAGGATGGACAGAGCAATCAGCCCCAGCATTTT. This sequence encodes CSGEDGQSNQPQHF.

The CDR3 region is CASSTGRRGGPFTGELFF. The CDR3 bases are TGTGCCAGTAGTACGGGGCGACGGGGAGGGCCGTTCACCGGGGAGCTGTTTTTT. The V call is TRBV19, the J call TRBJ2-2, with TRBD2 identical over 7 bases. The CDR3 length is 18 residues. Germline CDR1 is LNHDA and CDR2 is SQIVND (reference sequence). With V trimmed by 4 bases and J by 4 bases, 15 bases remained unmatched.

This clonotype was recorded at least ten times. The rearrangement uses TRBV20-1 and TRBJ2-1, with unresolved D. The V gene lost 2 bases and the J gene lost 0 bases, with 20 bases spanning the gap. The CDR3 loop spans 18 amino acids. Germline values: CDR1 DFQATT, CDR2 SNEGSKA (reference sequence). The CDR3 here is CSARPEAPVGSSYNEQFF. The CDR3 region has the DNA TGCAGTGCTAGACCGGAAGCCCCAGTAGGCAGCTCCTACAATGAGCAGTTCTTC.

The gene calls are TRBV4-3 and TRBJ2-7; TRBD1 or TRBD2 may be the D gene (5 bases each). Germline assignment: CDR1 LGHNA and CDR2 YSLEER. This CDR3 comprises 14 residues. V was pared by 4 bases and J by 2 bases, with 12 bases between. Here the CDR3 DNA reads TGCGCCAGCAGCCTGTATGGGGGAGCCTACGAGCAGTACTTC. Translated: CASSLYGGAYEQYF.

This clonotype has a count of ten or more. The chain employs TRBV12-3 or TRBV12-4 and TRBJ2-1, with 10 nucleotides matching TRBD2. The CDR3 loop spans 17 amino acids. V shed 6 bases and J 2 bases; nucleotides not matched to a gene: 10. CDR3 sequence (DNA): TGTGCCAGCAGGGACCACTTAGCGGGAGGAACCTACAATGAGCAGTTCTTC. This gives the protein CASRDHLAGGTYNEQFF.

The table lists this clonotype with a few counts. The rearrangement joins TRBV7-9 to TRBJ1-1; D is unresolved. Per the germline V gene, CDR1 is SEHNR and CDR2 is FQNEAQ (reference sequence). This CDR3 is 12 amino acids long. Trimming removed 2 bases from V and 3 bases from J, with 4 bases in between. CDR3: CASSLHHTEAFF. Written as DNA, the CDR3 is TGTGCCAGCAGCTTACATCACACTGAAGCTTTCTTT.

To note about this clonotype: A read error may account for a junction end that differs from germline. The chain is built from TRBV9 and TRBJ2-2; possible D gene TRBD2, 6 bases. In germline, CDR1 is SGDLS, CDR2 YYNGEE. CDR3 length: 15 amino acids. The chain's CDR3 is CAGSERGLVTGELFF. In nucleotides, the CDR3 is TGTGCCGGCAGCGAGAGGGGACTCGTCACCGGGGAGCTGTTTTTT.

This clonotype was counted ten times or more. V is TRBV7-9 and J is TRBJ2-5; TRBD2 matches 10 bases. CDR1 and CDR2 from the germline V gene are SEHNR and FQNEAQ (reference sequence). The CDR3 runs 17 residues. The V gene end was trimmed by 3 bases and the J gene end by 5 bases; junction bases not matched to a gene: 12. CDR3 region: CASSFDSSGRAGETQYF. In DNA, the CDR3 is TGTGCCAGCAGCTTCGACTCCAGCGGGAGGGCCGGGGAGACCCAGTACTTC.

The chain links TRBV6-1 to TRBJ1-1, with D perhaps TRBD1 (5 bases). This CDR3 is built from 14 residues. Germline V gene sequence: CDR1 MNHNS, CDR2 SASEGT. V shed 6 bases and J shed 11 bases, with 22 bases lying between them. The CDR3 bases are TGTGCCAGCAGCACAGGAGGCCCCCAGGCGGTCGCTTTCTTT. Protein: CASSTGGPQAVAFF.

The chain carries TRBV9 and TRBJ2-2; no clear D. Germline-derived CDR1 and CDR2 are SGDLS and YYNGEE. With 4 bases removed from V and 3 bases from J, the gap between germline ends came to 13 bases. This CDR3 is built from 15 residues. The CDR3 DNA reads as TGTGCCAGCAGCCCTCGGTGGGCCGACACCGGGGAGCTGTTTTTT. This codes for CASSPRWADTGELFF.

In this sample, this clonotype turned up many times. This rearrangement joins TRBV3-1 to TRBJ2-1; D possibly matches TRBD1 or TRBD2 (5 bases each). Germline V gene data show CDR1 as LGHDT and CDR2 as YNNKEL (reference sequence). V was shortened by 0 bases and J by 5 bases, with 23 bases between the two germline ends. CDR3 length equals 19 residues. The CDR3 loop is CASSQDVGLTGRLDNEQFF. Written as DNA, the CDR3 is TGTGCCAGCAGCCAAGACGTTGGACTCACGGGACGGCTAGACAATGAGCAGTTCTTC.

CDR3 residues: CASSYGQGGSQPQHF. The DNA for the CDR3 is TGTGCCAGCAGTTACGGACAGGGTGGGAGTCAGCCCCAGCATTTT. The chain joins TRBV5-5 to TRBJ1-5, with 8 bases matching TRBD1. Germline values: CDR1 SGHKS, CDR2 YYEKEE (reference sequence). The CDR3 extends over 15 amino acids. Trimming at V came to 5 bases and at J to 6 bases, leaving 10 bases not matched to a gene.

The sample holds a few counts of this clonotype. V usage is TRBV5-1 and J usage is TRBJ2-3; D is unresolved. The CDR3 consists of 14 residues. The V end was cut by 3 bases, the J end by 2 bases, with 10 bases between. Germline V gene data show CDR1 as SGHRS and CDR2 as YFSETQ. Here the CDR3 reads CASSSGSYTDTQYF. The CDR3 DNA is TGCGCCAGCAGCTCCGGATCTTACACAGATACGCAGTATTTT. The whole variable domain, remainder taken from reference TRBV5-1 and TRBJ2-3, is KAGVTQTPRYLIKTRGQQVTLSCSPISGHRSVSWYQQTPGQGLQFLFEYFSETQRNKGNFPGRFSGRQFSNSRSEMNVSTLELGDSALYLCASSSGSYTDTQYFGPGTRLTVL.

The gene calls are TRBV6-1 and TRBJ2-1, with 12 bases aligning to TRBD2. CDR1 and CDR2 from the germline V gene are MNHNS and SASEGT. The CDR3 totals 14 residues. V was pared by 5 bases and J by 12 bases, with 8 bases of the junction left unmatched. The CDR3: CASSTTSGRLGQFF. The CDR3 nucleotides are TGTGCCAGCAGTACGACTAGCGGGAGATTAGGGCAGTTCTTC.

This clonotype came up many times. The gene calls are TRBV3-1 and TRBJ2-1; 10 bases match TRBD1. The CDR3 sequence is 14 residues long. Trimming took 4 bases from V and 10 from J; bases not matched to a gene: 7. The germline CDR1 and CDR2 sequences are LGHDT and YNNKEL (reference sequence). The CDR3, as DNA: TGTGCCAGCAGCCCTAGACAGGGGGCAGGGGAGCAGTTCTTC. Protein: CASSPRQGAGEQFF.

This clonotype was detected many times. This chain uses TRBV7-2 with TRBJ1-1; D is uncertain. With 5 bases removed from V and 1 base from J, the gap between germline ends came to 14 bases. The CDR3 consists of 15 residues. Germline V gene sequence: CDR1 SGHTA, CDR2 FQGNSA. The CDR3 protein is CASSPQHGSNTEAFF. The CDR3 DNA reads TGTGCCAGCAGCCCCCAACATGGCTCGAACACTGAAGCTTTCTTT.

This clonotype was counted many times. V usage is TRBV27 and J usage is TRBJ2-1; 8 positions agree with TRBD1. J lost 5 bases, V lost 3 bases, and 6 bases had no gene match. Per germline, CDR1 MNHEY and CDR2 SMNVEV (reference sequence). The CDR3 sequence is 15 residues long. CDR3 nucleotides: TGTGCCAGCAGTTTCCTAGGACAGGGTAACAATGAGCAGTTCTTC. Its translation: CASSFLGQGNNEQFF.

The rearrangement links TRBV7-9 to TRBJ2-7; D is perhaps TRBD1 or TRBD2 (5 bases each). Per the germline V gene, CDR1 is SEHNR and CDR2 is FQNEAQ (reference sequence). Trimming took 5 bases from V and 4 from J, leaving 9 bases between them. The CDR3 consists of 12 residues. The CDR3 DNA follows: TGTGCCAGCAGCGGCGAGGGGTACGAGCAGTACTTC. This codes for CASSGEGYEQYF.

This clonotype was found many times. The chain recombines TRBV12-3 or TRBV12-4 with TRBJ1-5, with D possibly TRBD1 on 6 matching bases. V was clipped by 2 bases and J by 3 bases, with 8 bases between them. The CDR3 spans 14 residues. Here the CDR3 DNA reads TGTGCCAGCAGTTTACGGGACACCAATCAGCCCCAGCATTTT. Encoded protein: CASSLRDTNQPQHF.

This clonotype was recorded many times. An end of the junction differs from the germline gene, which may be a read error. This chain connects TRBV11-3 to TRBJ2-1; D not resolved. Germline V lookup: CDR1 SGHNT, CDR2 YENEEA. This CDR3 has 14 residues. CDR3 amino acids: CASSLGSSYDEQFF. The CDR3 DNA reads as TGTGCCAGCAGCTTAGGAAGCAGCTACGATGAGCAGTTCTTC.

The sample holds many counts of this clonotype. The CDR3 loop is CASSLVSGGGNEQFF. The DNA for the CDR3 is TGTGCCAGCAGCTTAGTAAGCGGAGGGGGGAATGAGCAGTTCTTC. This chain uses TRBV11-1 with TRBJ2-1; D is perhaps TRBD1 or TRBD2 (6 bases each). Germline CDR1 reads SGHAT; CDR2 reads FQDESV (reference sequence). V lost 1 base and J lost 7, with 14 bases in between. CDR3 size: 15 residues. The full variable domain, with the rest looked up from reference TRBV11-1 and TRBJ2-1, is EAEVAQSPRYKITEKSQAVAFWCDPISGHATLYWYRQILGQGPELLVQFQDESVVDDSQLPKDRFSAERLKGVDSTLKIQPAELGDSAMYLCASSLVSGGGNEQFFGPGTRLTVL.

This CDR3 is CASSNHRLFLGALNTEAFF. The CDR3 coding sequence is TGTGCCAGCAGTAATCACCGCCTTTTTCTAGGCGCATTGAACACTGAAGCTTTCTTT. The chain employs TRBV6-1 and TRBJ1-1; D ambiguous. V lost 5 bases, J lost 0 bases, and 25 bases lay in between. The length of the CDR3 is 19 residues. Germline CDR1 and CDR2: MNHNS and SASEGT.

In its sample, this clonotype was seen a few times. V usage is TRBV3-1 and J usage is TRBJ1-6, with a possible D match to TRBD1 (6 bases). Germline V lookup: CDR1 LGHDT, CDR2 YNNKEL (reference sequence). V gave up 4 bases and J gave up 8 bases, with 15 bases separating them. The length of the CDR3 is 15 residues. This CDR3 reads CASSPVGGRDSPLHF. CDR3 DNA: TGTGCCAGCAGCCCCGTGGGGGGCCGGGATTCACCCCTCCACTTT.